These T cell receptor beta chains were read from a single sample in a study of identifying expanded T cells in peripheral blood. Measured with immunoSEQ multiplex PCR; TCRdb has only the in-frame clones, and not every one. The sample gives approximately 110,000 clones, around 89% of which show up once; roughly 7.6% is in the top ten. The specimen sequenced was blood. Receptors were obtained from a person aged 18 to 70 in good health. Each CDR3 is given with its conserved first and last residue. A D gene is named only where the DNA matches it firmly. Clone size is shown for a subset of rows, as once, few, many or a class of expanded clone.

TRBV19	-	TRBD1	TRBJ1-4	TGTGCCAGTAGTTTCCACAGGGGGGTCGCTGAAAAACTGTTTTTT	CASSFHRGVAEKLFF
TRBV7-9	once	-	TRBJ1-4	TGTGCCATTCGGGGGGCAGGTAATGAAAAACTGTTTTTT	CAIRGAGNEKLFF
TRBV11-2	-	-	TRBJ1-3	TGTGCCAGCAGCTTTTCTGACAACCTCTTCTCTGGAAACACCATATATTTT	CASSFSDNLFSGNTIYF
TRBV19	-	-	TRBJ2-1	TGTGCCAGTAGTATAGAAGGCAGGGCCCTCCTCAATGAGCAGTTCTTC	CASSIEGRALLNEQFF
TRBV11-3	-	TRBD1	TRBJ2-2	TGTGCCAGCGGTCCGGGACAGGGGACCACCGGGGAGCTGTTTTTT	CASGPGQGTTGELFF
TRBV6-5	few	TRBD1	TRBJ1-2	TGTGCCAGCAGCCCCGACCTCAGGGGGGACTATGGCTACACCTTC	CASSPDLRGDYGYTF
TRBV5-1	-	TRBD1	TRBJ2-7	TGCGCCAGCAGCCAGACAGGGGAATCCTACGAGCAGTACTTC	CASSQTGESYEQYF
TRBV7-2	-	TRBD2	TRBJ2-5	TGTGCCAGCAGCTTAGGCACCCCTAGCGGGGGCCAAGAGACCCAGTACTTC	CASSLGTPSGGQETQYF
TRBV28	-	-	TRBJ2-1	TGTGCCCTCGGGACCCCCCATGAGCAGTTCTTC	CALGTPHEQFF
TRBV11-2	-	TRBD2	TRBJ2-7	TGTGCCAGCAGCTTCCGAGCGGGACTGACCTACGAGCAGTACTTC	CASSFRAGLTYEQYF
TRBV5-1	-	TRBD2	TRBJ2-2	TGCGCCAGCAGCCAGACTAGCGGGGTTACCACCGGGGAGCTGTTTTTT	CASSQTSGVTTGELFF
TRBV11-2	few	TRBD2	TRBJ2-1	TGTGCCAGCAGCTCCTACGCCTTTAGCGGGAGGGCCTACAATGAGCAGTTCTTC	CASSSYAFSGRAYNEQFF
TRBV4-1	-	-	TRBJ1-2	TGCGCCAGCAGCCTGGCGGACCAGAACTGGGATGGCTACACCTTC	CASSLADQNWDGYTF
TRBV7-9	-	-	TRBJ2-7	TGTGCCAGCAGCTTGGGCGCGCCCTCCTACGAGCAGTACTTC	CASSLGAPSYEQYF
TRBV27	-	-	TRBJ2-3	TGTGCCAGCAGTTCGGTTAACTGGCCCACAGATACGCAGTATTTT	CASSSVNWPTDTQYF
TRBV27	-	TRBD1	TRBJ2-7	TGTGCCAGCAGTTTATACGGACAGGACACCTACGAGCAGTACTTC	CASSLYGQDTYEQYF
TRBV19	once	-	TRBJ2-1	TGTGCCAGTAGTATAACGGCCCCTTTGGAGCAGTTCTTC	CASSITAPLEQFF
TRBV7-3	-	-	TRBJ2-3	TGTGCCAGCAGCAGCGGGACAGCCCAAGATACGCAGTATTTT	CASSSGTAQDTQYF
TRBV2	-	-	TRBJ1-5	TGTGCCAGCAGTGAGTCTCCCGGGGGTCTTAGCAATCAGCCCCAGCATTTT	CASSESPGGLSNQPQHF
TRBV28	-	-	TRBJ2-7	TGTGCCAGCAGTTCCCTCCCCAAGGCGGAGCAGTACTTC	CASSSLPKAEQYF
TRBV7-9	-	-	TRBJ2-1	TGTGCCAGCAGCTTAGTGGCAGACAATGAGCAGTTCTTC	CASSLVADNEQFF
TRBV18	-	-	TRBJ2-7	TGTGCCAGCTCACCCATTTCACAGGCAGATGAGCAGTACTTC	CASSPISQADEQYF
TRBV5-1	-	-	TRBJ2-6	TGCGCCAGCAGCATCCGGGCCAGATCTGGGGCCAACGTCCTGACTTTC	CASSIRARSGANVLTF
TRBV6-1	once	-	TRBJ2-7	TGTGCCAGCAGTCCTGTTCAGGGATCCTACGAGCAGTACTTC	CASSPVQGSYEQYF
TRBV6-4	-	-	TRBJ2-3	TGTGCCAGCAGTGAAGAGGGGTTGGCAGATACGCAGTATTTT	CASSEEGLADTQYF
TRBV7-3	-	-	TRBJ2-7	TGTGCCAGCAGCCCCCAACATAGCTCCTACGAGCAGTACTTC	CASSPQHSSYEQYF
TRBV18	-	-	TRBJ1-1	TGTGCCAGCTCACCAGGCCAGCCGAACACTGAAGCTTTCTTT	CASSPGQPNTEAFF
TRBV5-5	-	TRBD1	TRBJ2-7	TGTGCCAGCAGCTCCCCCCGGACAGGGTTCCACGAGCAGTACTTC	CASSSPRTGFHEQYF
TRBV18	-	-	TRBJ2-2	TGTGCCAGCTCAACCCAAGCCAGGGCCGGGGAGCTGTTTTTT	CASSTQARAGELFF
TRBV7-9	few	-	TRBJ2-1	TGTGCCAGCAGCTTAATCAGCGGCTTACTCAATGAGCAGTTCTTC	CASSLISGLLNEQFF
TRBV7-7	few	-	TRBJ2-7	TGTGCCAGCAGCTTAGGGAGAACCTACGAGCAGTACTTC	CASSLGRTYEQYF
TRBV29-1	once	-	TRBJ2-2	TGCAGAGCATACTTCCCTAACACCGGGGAGCTGTTTTTT	CRAYFPNTGELFF
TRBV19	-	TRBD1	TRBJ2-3	TGTGCCAGTAGTACTACCGGGACAGCTAGCACAGATACGCAGTATTTT	CASSTTGTASTDTQYF
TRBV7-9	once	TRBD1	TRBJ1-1	TGTGCCAGCAGCGCACGGGACAGCCAGAACACTGAAGCTTTCTTT	CASSARDSQNTEAFF
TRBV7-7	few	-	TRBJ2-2	TGTGCCAGCAGCTTAGTCGGGACCTCCACCTACACCGGGGAGCTGTTTTTT	CASSLVGTSTYTGELFF
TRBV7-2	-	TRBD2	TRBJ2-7	TGTGCCAGCAGCACGGGGGGAGGGGACGAGCAGTACTTC	CASSTGGGDEQYF
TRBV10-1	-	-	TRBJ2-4	TGCGCCAGCCTTTTAGAGGCCAGTTCGGCCAAAAACATTCAGTACTTC	CASLLEASSAKNIQYF
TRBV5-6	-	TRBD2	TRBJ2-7	TGTGCCAGCAGCTTGGTGGGACTAGCGGGGGCCCTCGAGCAGTACTTC	CASSLVGLAGALEQYF
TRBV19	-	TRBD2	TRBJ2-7	TGTGCCAGTAGTCTGGGAGGGCCGGTCTCCTACGAGCAGTACTTC	CASSLGGPVSYEQYF
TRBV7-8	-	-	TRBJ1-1	TGTGCCAGCAGCTTAGGGACGGCGAACACTGAAGCTTTCTTT	CASSLGTANTEAFF
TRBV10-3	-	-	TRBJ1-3	TGTGCCATCAGTGAGTCAAATGACAACGGAAACACCATATATTTT	CAISESNDNGNTIYF
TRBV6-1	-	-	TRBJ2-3	TGTGCCAGTGGGACCGCAACAACAGATACGCAGTATTTT	CASGTATTDTQYF
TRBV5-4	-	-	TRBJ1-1	TGTGCCAGCAGCTTGGCACAGGGGAACACTGAAGCTTTCTTT	CASSLAQGNTEAFF
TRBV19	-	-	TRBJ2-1	TGTGCCAGTAGCGGACCTACCGAGCAGTTCTTC	CASSGPTEQFF
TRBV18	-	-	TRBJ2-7	TGTGCCAGCTTCGGTGGGAACCCCTCTTACGAGCAGTACTTC	CASFGGNPSYEQYF
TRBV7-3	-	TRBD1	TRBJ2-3	TGTGCCAGCAGCTTAACGTCGACAGGGGGAGGCACAGATACGCAGTATTTT	CASSLTSTGGGTDTQYF
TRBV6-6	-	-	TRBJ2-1	TGTGCCAGCGAAACCACGGGGCGATACGAGCAGTTCTTC	CASETTGRYEQFF
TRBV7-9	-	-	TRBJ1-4	TGTGCCAGCAGCTTAGCGCTAGGGGTTGAAAAACTGTTTTTT	CASSLALGVEKLFF
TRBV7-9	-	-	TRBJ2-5	TGTGCCAGCAGTAAGACCCTTCGAGAGACCCAGTACTTC	CASSKTLRETQYF
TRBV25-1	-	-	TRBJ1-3	TGTGCCAGCATCTCCTCTGGAAACACCATATATTTT	CASISSGNTIYF